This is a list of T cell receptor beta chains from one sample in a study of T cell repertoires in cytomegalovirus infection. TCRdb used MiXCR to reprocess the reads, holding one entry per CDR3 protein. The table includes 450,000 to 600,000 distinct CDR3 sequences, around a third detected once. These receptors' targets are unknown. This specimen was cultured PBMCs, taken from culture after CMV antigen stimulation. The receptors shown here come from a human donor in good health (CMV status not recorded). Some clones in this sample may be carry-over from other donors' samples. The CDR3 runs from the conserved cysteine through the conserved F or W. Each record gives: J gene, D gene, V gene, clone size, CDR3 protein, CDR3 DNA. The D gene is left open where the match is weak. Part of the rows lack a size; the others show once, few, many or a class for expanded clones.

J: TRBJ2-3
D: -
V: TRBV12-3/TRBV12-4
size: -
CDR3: CASSFVPGYGGRNQKHTDTQYF
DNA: TGTGCCAGCAGTTTCGTACCGGGTTACGGTGGGAGGAACCAGAAGCACACAGATACGCAGTATTTT

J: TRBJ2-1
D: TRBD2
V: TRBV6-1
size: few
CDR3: CASSQWEGYEQFF
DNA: TGTGCCAGCAGTCAATGGGAGGGCTATGAGCAGTTCTTC

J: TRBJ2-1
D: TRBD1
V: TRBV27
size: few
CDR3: CASSPSMGDRGLNEQFF
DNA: TGTGCCAGCAGTCCGTCAATGGGGGACAGGGGGCTCAATGAGCAGTTCTTC

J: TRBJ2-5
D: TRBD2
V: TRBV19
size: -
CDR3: CASRGTSFQETQYF
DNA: TGTGCCAGTAGGGGGACTAGCTTTCAAGAGACCCAGTACTTC

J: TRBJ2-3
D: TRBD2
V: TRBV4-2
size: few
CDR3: CASSQDLGGSGATDTQYF
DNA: TGTGCCAGCAGCCAAGATCTGGGCGGGAGCGGTGCCACAGATACGCAGTATTTT

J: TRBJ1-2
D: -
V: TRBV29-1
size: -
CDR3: CSVERQGNGYTF
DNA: TGCAGCGTTGAACGTCAGGGGAATGGCTACACCTTC

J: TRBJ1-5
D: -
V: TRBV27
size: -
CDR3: CASGPEGSNQPQHF
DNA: TGTGCCAGCGGCCCCGAGGGCAGCAATCAGCCCCAGCATTTT

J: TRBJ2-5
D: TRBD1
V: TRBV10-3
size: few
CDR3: CAISEITLTGGPVRETQYF
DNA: TGTGCCATCAGTGAAATCACCCTTACAGGGGGGCCCGTCCGGGAGACCCAGTACTTC

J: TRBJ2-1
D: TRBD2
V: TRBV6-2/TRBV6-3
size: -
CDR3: CASSYSRTSDNEQFF
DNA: TGTGCCAGCAGTTACTCCAGGACTAGCGACAATGAGCAGTTCTTC

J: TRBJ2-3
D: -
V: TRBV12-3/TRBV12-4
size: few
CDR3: CASSFWLDEDTQYF
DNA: TGTGCCAGCAGTTTTTGGCTCGACGAGGATACGCAGTATTTT

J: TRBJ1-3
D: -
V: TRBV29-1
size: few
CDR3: CSVSLAGGNTIYF
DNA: TGCAGCGTCTCCCTGGCAGGCGGAAACACCATATATTTT

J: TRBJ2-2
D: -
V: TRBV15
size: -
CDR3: CATSRGWGVAGELFF
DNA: TGTGCCACCAGCAGAGGGTGGGGGGTGGCCGGGGAGCTGTTTTTT

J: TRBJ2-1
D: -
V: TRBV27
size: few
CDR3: CASSPGAAHNEQFF
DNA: TGTGCCAGCAGTCCCGGGGCGGCCCACAATGAGCAGTTCTTC

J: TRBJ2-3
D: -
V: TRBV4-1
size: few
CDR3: CASSREITRTDTQYF
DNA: TGCGCCAGCAGCCGGGAAATAACACGCACAGATACGCAGTATTTT

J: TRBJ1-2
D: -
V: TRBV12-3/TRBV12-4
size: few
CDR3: CASSPGINYGYTF
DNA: TGTGCCAGCAGTCCCGGGATTAACTATGGCTACACCTTC

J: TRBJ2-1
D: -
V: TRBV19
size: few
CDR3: CASTTVGSTSSSHNEQFF
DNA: TGTGCCAGTACCACCGTGGGAAGCACTTCTTCTTCGCACAATGAGCAGTTCTTC